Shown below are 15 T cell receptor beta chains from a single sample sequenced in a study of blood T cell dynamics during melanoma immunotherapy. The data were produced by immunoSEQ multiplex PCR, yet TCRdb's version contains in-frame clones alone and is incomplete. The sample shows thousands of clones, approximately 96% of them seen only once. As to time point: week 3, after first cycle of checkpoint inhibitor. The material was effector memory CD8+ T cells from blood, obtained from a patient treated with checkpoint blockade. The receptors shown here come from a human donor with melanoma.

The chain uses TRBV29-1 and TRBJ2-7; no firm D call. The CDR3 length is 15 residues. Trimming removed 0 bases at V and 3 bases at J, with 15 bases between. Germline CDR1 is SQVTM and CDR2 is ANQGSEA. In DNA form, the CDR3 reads TGCAGCGTTGAAGAGATTCTAGGGAACTACTACGAGCAGTACTTC. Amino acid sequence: CSVEEILGNYYEQYF.

The CDR3 protein is CASSARGDTWGGELFF. CDR3 DNA: TGTGCCAGCAGCGCTAGAGGGGACACCTGGGGCGGGGAGCTGTTTTTT. This chain joins TRBV7-8 and TRBJ2-2, with a possible D match to TRBD1 (6 bases). The germline CDR1 and CDR2 sequences are SGHVS and FQNEAQ. V was clipped by 5 bases and J by 7 bases, with 20 bases between them. This CDR3 is 16 amino acids long.

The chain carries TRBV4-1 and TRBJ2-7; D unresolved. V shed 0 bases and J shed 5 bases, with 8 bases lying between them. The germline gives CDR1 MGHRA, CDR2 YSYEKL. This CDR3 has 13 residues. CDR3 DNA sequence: TGCGCCAGCAGCCAAGATGTGAGTGACGAGCAGTACTTC. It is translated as CASSQDVSDEQYF.

CDR3 sequence reads: CAWTAGAGYTEAFF. The CDR3 coding sequence is TGTGCCTGGACCGCGGGGGCTGGGTACACTGAAGCTTTCTTT. The rearrangement links TRBV30 to TRBJ1-1; D may be TRBD1 (6 bases). CDR1 is GTSNPN and CDR2 is SVGIG in the germline V gene (reference sequence). V shed 4 bases and J shed 3 bases, with 15 bases lying between them. The CDR3 contains 14 residues.

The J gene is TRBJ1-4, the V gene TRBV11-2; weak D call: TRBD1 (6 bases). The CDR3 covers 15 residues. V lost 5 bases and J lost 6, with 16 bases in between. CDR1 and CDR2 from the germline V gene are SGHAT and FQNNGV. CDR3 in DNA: TGTGCCAGCAGCCATTATCAGGGGTCGGATGAAAAACTGTTTTTT. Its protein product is CASSHYQGSDEKLFF.

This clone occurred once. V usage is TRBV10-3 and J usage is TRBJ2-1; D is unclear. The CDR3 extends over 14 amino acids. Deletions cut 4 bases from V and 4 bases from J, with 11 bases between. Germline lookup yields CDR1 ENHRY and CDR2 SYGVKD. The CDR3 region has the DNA TGTGCCATCAGTGTGGCAGGAATTTACAATGAGCAGTTCTTC. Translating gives CAISVAGIYNEQFF.

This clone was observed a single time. The CDR3 bases are TGTGCCAGCAGCGCAGGGACTAGCGTTAACTACGAGCAGTACTTC. It yields the protein CASSAGTSVNYEQYF. This chain joins TRBV5-6 and TRBJ2-7; 10 bases align to TRBD2. The CDR3 has 15 residues. Per the germline V gene, CDR1 is SGHDT and CDR2 is YYEEEE. V was pared by 4 bases and J by 3 bases, with 7 bases of the junction left unmatched. The full variable domain, rest sourced from reference TRBV5-6 and TRBJ2-7, is DAGVTQSPTHLIKTRGQQVTLRCSPKSGHDTVSWYQQALGQGPQFIFQYYEEEERQRGNFPDRFSGHQFPNYSSELNVNALLLGDSALYLCASSAGTSVNYEQYFGPGTRLTVT.

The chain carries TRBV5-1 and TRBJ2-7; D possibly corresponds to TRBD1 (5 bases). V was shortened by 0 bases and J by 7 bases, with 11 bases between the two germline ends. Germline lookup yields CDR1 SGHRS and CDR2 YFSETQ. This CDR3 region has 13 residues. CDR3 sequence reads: CASSLGGLEEQYF. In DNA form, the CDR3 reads TGCGCCAGCAGCTTGGGGGGCCTTGAGGAGCAGTACTTC.

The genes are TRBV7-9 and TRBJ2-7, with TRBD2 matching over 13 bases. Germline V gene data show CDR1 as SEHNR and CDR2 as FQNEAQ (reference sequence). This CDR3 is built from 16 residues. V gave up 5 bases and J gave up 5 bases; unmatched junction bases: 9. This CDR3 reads CASSPRTSGREDEQYF. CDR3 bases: TGTGCCAGCAGCCCCAGGACTAGCGGGAGAGAGGACGAGCAGTACTTC.

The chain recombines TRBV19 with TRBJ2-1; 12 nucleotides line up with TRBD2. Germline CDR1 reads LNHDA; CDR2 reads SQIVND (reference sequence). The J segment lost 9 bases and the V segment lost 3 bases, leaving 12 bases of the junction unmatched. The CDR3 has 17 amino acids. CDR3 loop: CASSIPLLAGGLGEQFF. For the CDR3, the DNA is TGTGCCAGTAGTATCCCCTTGCTAGCGGGAGGGCTAGGTGAGCAGTTCTTC. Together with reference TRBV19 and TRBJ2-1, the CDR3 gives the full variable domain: DGGITQSPKYLFRKEGQNVTLSCEQNLNHDAMYWYRQDPGQGLRLIYYSQIVNDFQKGDIAEGYSVSREKKESFPLTVTSAQKNPTAFYLCASSIPLLAGGLGEQFFGPGTRLTVL.

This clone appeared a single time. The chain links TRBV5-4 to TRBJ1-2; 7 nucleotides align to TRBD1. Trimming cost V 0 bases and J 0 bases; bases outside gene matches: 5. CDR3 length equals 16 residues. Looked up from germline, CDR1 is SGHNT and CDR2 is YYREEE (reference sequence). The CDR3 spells CASSLGDREANYGYTF. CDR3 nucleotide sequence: TGTGCCAGCAGCTTGGGTGACAGGGAAGCTAACTATGGCTACACCTTC.

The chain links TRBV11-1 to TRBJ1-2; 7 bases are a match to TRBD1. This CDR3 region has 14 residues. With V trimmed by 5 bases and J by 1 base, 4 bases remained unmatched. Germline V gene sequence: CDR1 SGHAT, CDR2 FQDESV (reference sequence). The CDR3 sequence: CASSPDRDNYGYTF. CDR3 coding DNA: TGTGCCAGCAGCCCCGACAGGGATAACTATGGCTACACCTTC.

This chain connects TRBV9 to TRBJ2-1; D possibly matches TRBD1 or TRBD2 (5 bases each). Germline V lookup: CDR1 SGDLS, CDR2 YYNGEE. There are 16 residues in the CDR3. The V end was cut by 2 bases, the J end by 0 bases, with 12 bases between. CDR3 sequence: CASSVYGASSYNEQFF. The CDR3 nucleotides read TGTGCCAGCAGCGTGTACGGGGCCTCCTCCTACAATGAGCAGTTCTTC.

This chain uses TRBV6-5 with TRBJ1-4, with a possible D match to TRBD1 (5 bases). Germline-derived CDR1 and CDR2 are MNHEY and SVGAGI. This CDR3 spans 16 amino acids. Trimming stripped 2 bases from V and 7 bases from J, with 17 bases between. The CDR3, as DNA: TGTGCCAGCAGTTACGGGACTCAAGAGCCCCTTGAAAAACTGTTTTTT. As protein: CASSYGTQEPLEKLFF.

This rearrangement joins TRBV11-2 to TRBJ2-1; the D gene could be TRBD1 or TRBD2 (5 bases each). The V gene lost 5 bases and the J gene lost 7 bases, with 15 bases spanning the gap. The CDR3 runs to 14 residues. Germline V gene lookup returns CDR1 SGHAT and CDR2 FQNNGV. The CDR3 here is CASSPRVSGNEQFF. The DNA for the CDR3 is TGTGCCAGCAGCCCCAGGGTTTCGGGGAATGAGCAGTTCTTC.